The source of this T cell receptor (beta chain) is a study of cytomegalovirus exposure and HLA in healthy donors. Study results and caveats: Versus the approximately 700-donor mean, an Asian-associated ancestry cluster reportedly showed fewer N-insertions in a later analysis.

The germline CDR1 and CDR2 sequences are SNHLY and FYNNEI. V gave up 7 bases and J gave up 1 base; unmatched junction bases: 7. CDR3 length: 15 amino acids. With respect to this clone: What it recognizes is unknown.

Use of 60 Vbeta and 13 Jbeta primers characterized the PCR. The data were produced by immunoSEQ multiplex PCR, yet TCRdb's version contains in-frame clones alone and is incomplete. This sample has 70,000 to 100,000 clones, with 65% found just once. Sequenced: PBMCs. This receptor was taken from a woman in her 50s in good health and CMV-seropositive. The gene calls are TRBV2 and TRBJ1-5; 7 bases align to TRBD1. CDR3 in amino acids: CASTEGAASNQPQHF. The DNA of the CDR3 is TGTGCCAGCACTGAGGGGGCGGCGAGCAATCAGCCCCAGCATTTT.